The 13 T cell receptor beta chains below all came from one sample that was sequenced in a study of identical twins. One entry per CDR3 protein, called by TCRdb with MiXCR from the 5' RACE reads. Here the sample spans around 530,000 distinct CDR3 sequences, roughly 15% being singletons. A further study also used this sample, focusing on yellow fever vaccine responses in identical twins.

The sequenced sample was CD4+ T cells sorted from blood. The receptors were gathered from a woman under 30 in good health.

This clonotype has a handful of counts. The V gene is TRBV5-1, the J gene TRBJ2-7; unclear D gene. The CDR3 runs 13 residues. Germline CDR1 SGHRS, CDR2 YFSETQ. V lost 2 bases and J 0 bases, leaving 6 bases between the germline ends. CDR3 coding DNA: TGCGCCAGCAGCTTACGACCCTCCTACGAGCAGTACGTC. Translation: CASSLRPSYEQYV.

The chain has TRBV20-1 and TRBJ2-1, with 9 positions matching TRBD2. The length of the CDR3 is 17 residues. Looked up from germline, CDR1 is DFQATT and CDR2 is SNEGSKA (reference sequence). V dropped 2 bases and J dropped 6; count of bases not matched to a gene: 14. The CDR3 DNA sequence: TGCAGTGCTAGACTCCGGCTAGCGGGGAGTCCAAGCAATGAGCAGTTCTTC. Translated, it gives CSARLRLAGSPSNEQFF.

A few counts support this clonotype. The rearrangement joins TRBV24-1 to TRBJ1-5, with D unclear. Germline lookup yields CDR1 KGHDR and CDR2 SFDVKD. Trimming cost V 3 bases and J 0 bases, with 8 bases left between them. The CDR3 has 15 amino acids. CDR3: CATSDGGYSNQPQHF. The CDR3 nucleotides read TGTGCCACCAGTGATGGTGGATATAGCAATCAGCCCCAGCATTTT.

The rearrangement links TRBV18 to TRBJ2-2; perhaps TRBD2 as D (6 bases). The CDR3 consists of 16 residues. Germline values: CDR1 KGHSH, CDR2 LQKENI. Deletions cut 3 bases from V and 5 bases from J, with 16 bases between. This CDR3 is CASSPSGGKVTGELFF. CDR3 DNA: TGTGCCAGCTCACCGTCCGGGGGAAAAGTTACCGGGGAGCTGTTTTTT.

This chain links TRBV3-1 with TRBJ1-2; tentative D call: TRBD1 (5 bases). From germline, CDR1 is LGHDT and CDR2 YNNKEL (reference sequence). This CDR3 region has 14 residues. V lost 4 bases and J lost 1, with 10 bases in between. The CDR3 coding sequence is TGTGCCAGCAGCCGAGAGACAGTTAACTATGGCTACACCTTC. Its protein product is CASSRETVNYGYTF.

The chain uses TRBV7-8 and TRBJ1-2, with D possibly matching TRBD1 (6 bases). The CDR3 is 14 amino acids. Germline V gene sequence: CDR1 SGHVS, CDR2 FQNEAQ. With 5 bases removed from V and 7 bases from J, the gap between germline ends came to 17 bases. The CDR3 here is CASSPMQGPSGYTF. The CDR3 nucleotides read TGTGCCAGCAGCCCAATGCAGGGGCCCTCTGGCTACACCTTC.

There are a few counts of this clonotype. This sequence joins TRBV6-1 and TRBJ2-2, with TRBD1 matching over 8 bases. Germline assignment: CDR1 MNHNS and CDR2 SASEGT. V lost 5 bases to trimming and J lost 4 bases; unmatched junction nucleotides: 9. This CDR3 is built from 16 residues. CDR3 DNA: TGTGCCAGCAGTCAGACAGGGGCTTATGGCACCGGGGAGCTGTTTTTT. Its protein product is CASSQTGAYGTGELFF.

The sample holds a few counts of this clonotype. The chain links TRBV21-1 to TRBJ2-3; whether TRBD2, the table's D call, matches the DNA was not checked. TRBV21-1 is designated a pseudogene. The CDR3 has 16 amino acids. CDR3 region: CASSIRTSGKEDTQYF. The CDR3 region has the DNA TGTGCCAGCAGCATAAGGACTAGCGGGAAAGAAGATACGCAGTATTTT.

Only a few counts were recorded for this clonotype. The rearrangement uses TRBV2 and TRBJ1-1; the D gene is possibly TRBD1 (5 bases). Germline loops: CDR1 SNHLY, CDR2 FYNNEI. V lost 7 bases and J 4 bases, leaving 13 bases between the germline ends. This CDR3 region has 13 residues. CDR3 loop: CASTPRGGTEAFF. The DNA for the CDR3 is TGTGCCAGCACCCCGCGGGGGGGCACTGAAGCTTTCTTT.

The chain employs TRBV20-1 and TRBJ2-5; 8 bases map to TRBD2. V dropped 5 bases and J dropped 2; count of bases not matched to a gene: 7. The CDR3 runs 14 residues. Germline CDR1 reads DFQATT; CDR2 reads SNEGSKA (reference sequence). The CDR3 reads CSAQAASGQETQYF. CDR3 sequence (DNA): TGCAGTGCTCAGGCGGCTAGCGGGCAAGAGACCCAGTACTTC.

This clonotype was seen repeatedly, ten times or more. Its ends do not fully match the called genes, so a read error is possible. The genes are TRBV5-1 and TRBJ2-1, with TRBD2 as a possible D gene (6 bases). This CDR3 has 12 residues. Germline V gene lookup returns CDR1 SGHRS and CDR2 YFSETQ. In nucleotides, the CDR3 is TGTGCCAGCAGCTTAGCGGCTAATGAGCAGTTCTTC. It specifies CASSLAANEQFF.

This clonotype was recorded a few times. The chain is built from TRBV10-3 and TRBJ2-5; TRBD1 or TRBD2 may be the D gene (5 bases each). The CDR3 is 12 residues long. Trimming removed 8 bases from V and 2 bases from J, with 9 bases in between. Germline-derived CDR1 and CDR2 are ENHRY and SYGVKD. This CDR3 reads CAIRGDQETQYF. CDR3 coding DNA: TGTGCCATCCGGGGCGATCAAGAGACCCAGTACTTC.

The chain employs TRBV19 and TRBJ2-4; possible D gene TRBD1, 6 bases. Per germline, CDR1 LNHDA and CDR2 SQIVND (reference sequence). CDR3 length: 15 residues. V gave up 6 bases and J gave up 0 bases, with 12 bases separating them. Here the CDR3 reads CASRDSILAKNIQYF. DNA of the CDR3: TGTGCCAGTAGGGACAGCATATTAGCCAAAAACATTCAGTACTTC.